The T cell receptor beta chain under discussion was sequenced for a study of blood T cell repertoires in COVID-19. This clone was observed a handful of times. Only in-frame clones appear in the TCRdb table, and some are missing; sequencing was by immunoSEQ multiplex PCR. Among 250,000 to 350,000 clones, roughly 84% were seen once, and the ten largest hold approximately 0.94%. CDR1 and CDR2 from the germline V gene are LNHNV and YYDKDF (reference sequence). The CDR3 runs to 15 residues. With 0 bases clipped from V and 1 base from J, the junction kept 2 bases outside the gene matches. The origin of this receptor is a human donor with COVID-19, enrolled during active disease. The donor label of this sample is uncertain. This chain uses TRBV15 with TRBJ2-7; TRBD1 matches 8 bases. Specimen: peripheral blood. The CDR3 bases are TGTGCCACCAGCAGAGACGGGACAGGTTCCTACGAGCAGTACTTC. As protein: CATSRDGTGSYEQYF.